The 11 T cell receptor beta chains given below trace back to one sample, sequenced in a study of response to subunit inactivated influenza vaccine. TCRdb independently ran MiXCR on the RT-PCR reads; one entry per CDR3 protein. The sample has fewer than 400,000 distinct CDR3 sequences, 20% to 25% seen once. The sample was PBMCs from blood, taken 21 months after vaccination. The source is a man aged 50 to 69 who received an inactivated influenza vaccine.

This clonotype was observed a few times. The CDR3 loop is CASSSRTGPIGEQFF. The CDR3 coding sequence is TGTGCCAGCAGCTCCAGGACAGGGCCTATAGGTGAGCAGTTCTTC. The rearrangement uses TRBV7-3 and TRBJ2-1; 8 nucleotides align to TRBD1. Unmatched junction bases numbered 11, after V lost 4 bases and J lost 9 bases. CDR1 is SGHTA, CDR2 FQGTGA, per germline. The CDR3 consists of 15 residues.

A few counts support this clonotype. This chain joins TRBV29-1 and TRBJ1-1, with D possibly being TRBD1 (5 bases). V was trimmed by 6 bases and J by 0 bases, leaving 11 bases between them. The CDR3 extends over 13 amino acids. Germline assignment: CDR1 SQVTM and CDR2 ANQGSEA. CDR3 DNA: TGCAGCGTCCGACAGAAAGTGAACACTGAAGCTTTCTTT. Translated, it gives CSVRQKVNTEAFF.

This clonotype was seen only a few times. The chain employs TRBV10-1 and TRBJ2-5; D is unclear. V lost 5 bases, J lost 5 bases, and 9 bases lay in between. The CDR3 has 12 residues. Looked up from germline, CDR1 is WNHNN and CDR2 is SYGVQD (reference sequence). The DNA of the CDR3 is TGCGCCAGCAGTCCCAGCGAGGAGACCCAGTACTTC. This encodes CASSPSEETQYF.

This clonotype was observed a handful of times. V usage is TRBV12-3 or TRBV12-4 and J usage is TRBJ1-1; 8 bases map to TRBD1. CDR3 size: 16 residues. V lost 2 bases, J lost 0 bases, and 5 bases stayed unmatched. This CDR3 is CASSLPRTGMNTEAFF. DNA for the CDR3: TGTGCCAGCAGTTTACCCCGGACAGGGATGAACACTGAAGCTTTCTTT.

This clonotype came up a few times. The V gene is TRBV11-1, the J gene TRBJ2-1; 9 bases are a match to TRBD2. The CDR3 spans 18 residues. Germline CDR1 and CDR2: SGHAT and FQDESV (reference sequence). The trim removed 5 bases at V and 8 bases at J, leaving 19 bases unmatched. CDR3 in DNA: TGTGCCAGCAGCCTCCCGCCGGTTGGGCGGGGGGGCCGGGATGAGCAGTTCTTC. This translates into CASSLPPVGRGGRDEQFF.

Ten or more counts support this clonotype. The rearrangement uses TRBV5-6 and TRBJ2-5; D uncertain. This CDR3 region has 14 residues. CDR1 and CDR2 (germline): SGHDT, YYEEEE. V was pared by 1 base and J by 1 base, with 8 bases between. CDR3 nucleotides: TGTGCCAGCAGCTTGAAAGGTCCCCAAGAGACCCAGTACTTC. Translating it yields CASSLKGPQETQYF.

The chain combines TRBV7-8 with TRBJ2-3, with 12 bases aligning to TRBD2. The V gene end was trimmed by 4 bases and the J gene end by 1 base; junction bases not matched to a gene: 3. Germline V lookup: CDR1 SGHVS, CDR2 FQNEAQ. The CDR3 extends over 16 amino acids. The CDR3 loop is CASSYRLAGGTDTQYF. CDR3 coding DNA: TGTGCCAGCAGCTACAGACTAGCGGGAGGCACAGATACGCAGTATTTT.

The V and J genes are TRBV10-2 and TRBJ1-1; no reliable D call. The CDR3 sequence is 15 residues long. V lost 3 bases and J lost 4, with 15 bases in between. CDR1 and CDR2 from the germline V gene are WSHSY and SAAADI. Here the CDR3 reads CASSDSGWSGTEAFF. As DNA, the CDR3 is TGCGCCAGCAGTGATAGCGGTTGGAGTGGCACTGAAGCTTTCTTT.

The table lists this clonotype with many counts. This sequence joins TRBV6-2 or TRBV6-3 and TRBJ1-1, with D possibly being TRBD1 (6 bases). The V gene's germline CDR1 is MNHEY and CDR2 SVGEGT. The CDR3 is 15 residues long. Deletions cut 0 bases from V and 10 bases from J, with 18 bases between. The CDR3: CASSYSDRPLSRAFF. The CDR3 DNA follows: TGTGCCAGCAGTTACTCGGACAGACCCCTTTCCCGAGCTTTCTTT.

The chain employs TRBV2 and TRBJ2-5, with 13 positions matching TRBD2. The CDR3 is 17 residues long. Germline CDR1 reads SNHLY; CDR2 reads FYNNEI. The trim removed 6 bases at V and 4 bases at J, leaving 11 bases unmatched. The CDR3 reads CASRRTSGSSFVETQYF. In DNA form, the CDR3 reads TGTGCCAGCAGGAGGACTAGCGGGAGTTCATTCGTAGAGACCCAGTACTTC.

Notes on this clonotype: A much larger clonotype is one base distant, so this may be a read error. The V and J genes are TRBV15 and TRBJ1-5; tentative D call: TRBD1 (5 bases). CDR3 length: 13 amino acids. The V gene's germline CDR1 is LNHNV and CDR2 YYDKDF (reference sequence). The CDR3 nucleotides read TGTGCCACCTCGGACAAAGTTGGTCAGCCCCGGCATTTT. Its protein product is CATSDKVGQPRHF.